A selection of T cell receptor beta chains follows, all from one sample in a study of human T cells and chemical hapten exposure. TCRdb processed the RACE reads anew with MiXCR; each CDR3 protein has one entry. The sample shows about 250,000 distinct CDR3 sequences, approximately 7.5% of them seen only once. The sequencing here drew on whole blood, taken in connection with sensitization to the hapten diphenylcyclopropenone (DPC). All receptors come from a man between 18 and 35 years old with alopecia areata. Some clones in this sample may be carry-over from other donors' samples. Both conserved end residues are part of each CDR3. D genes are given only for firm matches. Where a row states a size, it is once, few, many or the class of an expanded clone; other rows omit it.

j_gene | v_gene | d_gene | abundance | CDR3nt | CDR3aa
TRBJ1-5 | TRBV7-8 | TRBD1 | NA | TGTGCCAGCAGCTTAGACAGGGGGCTGAGACAGCCCCAGCATTTT | CASSLDRGLRQPQHF
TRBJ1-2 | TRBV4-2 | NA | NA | TGTGCCAGCAGCCAAGATCTGTCCACAGCCGCCGGACCCTCGTATGGCTACACCTTC | CASSQDLSTAAGPSYGYTF
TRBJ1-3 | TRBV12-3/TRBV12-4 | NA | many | TGTGCCAGCAGTTTGGATCATTCAAGCACCATATATTTT | CASSLDHSSTIYF
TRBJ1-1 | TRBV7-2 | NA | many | TGTGCCAGCAGCTCGGGTCTCAGGAGAAATCAGAACACTGAAGCTTTCTTT | CASSSGLRRNQNTEAFF
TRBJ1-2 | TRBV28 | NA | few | TGTGCCAGCAAAGGGAGCTATGGCTACACCTTC | CASKGSYGYTF
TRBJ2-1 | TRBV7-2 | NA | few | TGTGCCAGCAGCCGACTGGCCCTTGAATCCTACAATGAGCAGTTCTTC | CASSRLALESYNEQFF
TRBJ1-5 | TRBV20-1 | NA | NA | TGCAGTGAGAAGGGGTCCCCAAATCAGCCCCAGCATTTT | CSEKGSPNQPQHF
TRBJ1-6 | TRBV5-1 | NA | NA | TGCGCCAGCAGCTTCACTAATTCACCCCTCCACTTT | CASSFTNSPLHF
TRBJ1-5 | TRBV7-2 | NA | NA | TGTGCCAGCAGCTACCAGGGACCCCAGCATTTT | CASSYQGPQHF
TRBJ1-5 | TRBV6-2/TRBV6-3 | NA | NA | TGTGCCAGCAGTGCGGAGAGGAGGGAGCATCAGCCCCAGCATTTT | CASSAERREHQPQHF
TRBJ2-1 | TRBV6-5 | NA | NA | TGTGCCAGCAGTTCCAGAAGGTCCTACAATGAGCAGTTCTTC | CASSSRRSYNEQFF
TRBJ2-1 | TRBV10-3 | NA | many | TGTGCCATCAGTGGTAGTGATGAGCAGTTCTTC | CAISGSDEQFF
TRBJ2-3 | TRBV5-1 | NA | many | TGCGCCAGCAGCTTCGAGGCGCACACAGATACGCAGTATTTT | CASSFEAHTDTQYF
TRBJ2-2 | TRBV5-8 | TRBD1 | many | TGTGCCAGCAGCTCCAGGACAGGGTTGGGCACCGGGGAGCTGTTTTTT | CASSSRTGLGTGELFF
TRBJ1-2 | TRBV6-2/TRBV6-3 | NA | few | TGTGCCAGCAGTTACTCGTTTTTCGACACTGCGGGATATGGCTACACCTTC | CASSYSFFDTAGYGYTF
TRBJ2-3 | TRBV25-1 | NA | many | TGTGCCAGCAGTGTACGGGCCACAGATACGCAGTATTTT | CASSVRATDTQYF
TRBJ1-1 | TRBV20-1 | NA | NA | TGCAGTGCTCCCCAGGGAGGAACTGAAGCTTTCTTT | CSAPQGGTEAFF
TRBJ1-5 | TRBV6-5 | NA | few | TGTGCCAGCAGAACGGGCAGACTTAGCAATCAGCCCCAGCATTTT | CASRTGRLSNQPQHF
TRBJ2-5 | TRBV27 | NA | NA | TGTGCCAGCAGTTCGCGACAGGAACAAGAGACCCAGTACTTC | CASSSRQEQETQYF
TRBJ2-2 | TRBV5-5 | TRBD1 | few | TGTGCCAGCAGCCCGAGACAGGGGGGCAACACCGGGGAGCTGTTTTTT | CASSPRQGGNTGELFF
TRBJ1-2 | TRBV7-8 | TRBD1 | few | TGTGCCAGCAGCTCCCTAACAGGGGGCCTCTATGGCTACACCTTC | CASSSLTGGLYGYTF
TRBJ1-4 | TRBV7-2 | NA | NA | TGTGCCAGCAGCTTAGTCACCGAGAATGAAAAACTGTTTTTT | CASSLVTENEKLFF
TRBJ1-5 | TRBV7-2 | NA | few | TGTGCCAGCAGCTTCCGCTTTGGCAATCAGCCCCAGCATTTT | CASSFRFGNQPQHF
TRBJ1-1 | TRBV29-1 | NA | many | TGCAGCGTTGGTGGGGTGAACACTGAAGCTTTCTTT | CSVGGVNTEAFF
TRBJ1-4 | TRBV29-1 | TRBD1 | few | TGCAGCGCCAACAGGGGGCGCGATGAAAAACTGTTTTTT | CSANRGRDEKLFF
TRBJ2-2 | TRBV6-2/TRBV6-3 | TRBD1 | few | TGTGCCAGCAGTCGACAGGGGATGTTTAGGACCGGGGAGCTGTTTTTT | CASSRQGMFRTGELFF
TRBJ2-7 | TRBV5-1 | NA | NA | TGCGCCAGCAGCCCGGAGGGATCCGGGCAGTACTTC | CASSPEGSGQYF
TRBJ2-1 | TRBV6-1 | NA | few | TGTGCCAGCAAGACGGGAAACAATGAGCAGTTCTTC | CASKTGNNEQFF
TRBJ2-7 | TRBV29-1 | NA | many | TGCAGCGTTGGGCCAGGGGACCACGAGCAGTACTTC | CSVGPGDHEQYF
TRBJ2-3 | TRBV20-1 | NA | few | TGCAGTGCTACCCCAACCGGTCCTTCGGGGTATTTT | CSATPTGPSGYF
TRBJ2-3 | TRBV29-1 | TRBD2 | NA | TGCAGCGTTGAGTTTAGCGGGGGGGCAGCAGATACGCAGTATTTT | CSVEFSGGAADTQYF
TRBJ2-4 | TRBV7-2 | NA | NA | TGTGCCAGCAGCTTAAGGTCGGCAGGGGAAAGCATTCAGTACTTC | CASSLRSAGESIQYF
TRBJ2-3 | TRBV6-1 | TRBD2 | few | TGTGCCAGCAGTGAAGTAGCGGGGGGCACAGATACGCAGTATTTT | CASSEVAGGTDTQYF
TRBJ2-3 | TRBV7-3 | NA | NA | TGTGCCAGCAGCTTAAATCGACTACGTGCGGGTGACGATACGCAGTATTTT | CASSLNRLRAGDDTQYF
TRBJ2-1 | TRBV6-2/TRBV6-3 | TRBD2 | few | TGTGCCAGCAGTTTACACCTAGCGGGGGAGAATGAGCAGTTCTTC | CASSLHLAGENEQFF
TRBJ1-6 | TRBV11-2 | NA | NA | TGTGCCAGCAGCTTAGAGACAGATTCACCCCTCCACTTT | CASSLETDSPLHF
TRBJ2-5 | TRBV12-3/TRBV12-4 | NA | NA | TGTGCCAGCAGTTCTCCAGGTGATCAAGAGACCCAGTACTTC | CASSSPGDQETQYF
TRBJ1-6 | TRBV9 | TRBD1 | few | TGTGCCAGCAGCGTGGGACAGCTAGCCCTGGATAATTCACCCCTCCACTTT | CASSVGQLALDNSPLHF
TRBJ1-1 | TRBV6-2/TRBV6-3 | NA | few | TGTGCCAGCTCCTATCGGCGGGAAACTGAAGCTTTCTTT | CASSYRRETEAFF
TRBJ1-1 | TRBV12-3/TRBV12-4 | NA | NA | TGTGCCAGCAAAACAGGCTATAACACTGAAGCTTTCTTT | CASKTGYNTEAFF
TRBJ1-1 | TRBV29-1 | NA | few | TGCAGCGCCGAACCTACCTTGGACGGAATGAACACTGAAGCTTTCTTT | CSAEPTLDGMNTEAFF